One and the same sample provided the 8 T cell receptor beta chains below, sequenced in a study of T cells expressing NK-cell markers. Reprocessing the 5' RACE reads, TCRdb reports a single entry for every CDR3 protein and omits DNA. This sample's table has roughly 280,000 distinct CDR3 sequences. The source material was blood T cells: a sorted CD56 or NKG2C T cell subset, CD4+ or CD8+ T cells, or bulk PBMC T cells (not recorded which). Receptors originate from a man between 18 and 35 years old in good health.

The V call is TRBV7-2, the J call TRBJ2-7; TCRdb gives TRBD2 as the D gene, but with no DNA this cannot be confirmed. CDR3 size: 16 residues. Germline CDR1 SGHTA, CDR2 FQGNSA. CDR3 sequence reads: CASSLGLARSRYEQYF.

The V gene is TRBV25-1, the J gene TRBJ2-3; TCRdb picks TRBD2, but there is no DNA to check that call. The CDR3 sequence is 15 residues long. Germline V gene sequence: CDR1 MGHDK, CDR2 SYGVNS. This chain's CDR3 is CASSGSSSSTDTQYF. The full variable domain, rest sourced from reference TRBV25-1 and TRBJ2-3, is EADIYQTPRYLVIGTGKKITLECSQTMGHDKMYWYQQDPGMELHLIHYSYGVNSTEKGDLSSESTVSRIRTEHFPLTLESARPSHTSQYLCASSGSSSSTDTQYFGPGTRLTVL.

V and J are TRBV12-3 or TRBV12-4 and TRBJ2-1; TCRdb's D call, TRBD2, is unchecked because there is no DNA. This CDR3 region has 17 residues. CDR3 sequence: CASSQPIAGGPYNEQFF.

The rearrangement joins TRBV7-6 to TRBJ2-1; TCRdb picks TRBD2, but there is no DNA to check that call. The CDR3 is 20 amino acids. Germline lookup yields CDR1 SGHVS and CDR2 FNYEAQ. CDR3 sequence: CASSLETRSGTRFNPNEQFF.

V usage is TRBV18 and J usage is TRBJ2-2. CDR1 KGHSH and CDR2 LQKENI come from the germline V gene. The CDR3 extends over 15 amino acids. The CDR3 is CASSPPSEATGELFF.

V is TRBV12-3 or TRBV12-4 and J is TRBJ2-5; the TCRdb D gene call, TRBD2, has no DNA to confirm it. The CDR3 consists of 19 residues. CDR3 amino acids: CASSLARRGRPKNEETQYF.

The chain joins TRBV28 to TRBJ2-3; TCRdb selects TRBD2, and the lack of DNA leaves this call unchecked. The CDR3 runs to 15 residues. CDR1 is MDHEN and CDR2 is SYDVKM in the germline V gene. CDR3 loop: CASSLIGSMSDTQYF.

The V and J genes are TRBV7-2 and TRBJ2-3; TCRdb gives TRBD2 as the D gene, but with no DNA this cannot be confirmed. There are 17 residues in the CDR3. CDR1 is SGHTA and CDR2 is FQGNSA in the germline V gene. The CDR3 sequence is CASSSGLAGGPTDTQYF. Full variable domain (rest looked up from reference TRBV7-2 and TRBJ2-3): GAGVSQSPSNKVTEKGKDVELRCDPISGHTALYWYRQSLGQGLEFLIYFQGNSAPDKSGLPSDRFSAERTGGSVSTLTIQRTQQEDSAVYLCASSSGLAGGPTDTQYFGPGTRLTVL.